This TCR beta chain came from a study of blood T cell repertoires in COVID-19. Across the study: In each case, the material was cDNA or gDNA derived from T cells, B-cell-depleted T cells, or PBMCs.

V gave up 3 bases and J gave up 4 bases; unmatched junction bases: 5. CDR1 LNHDA and CDR2 SQIVND come from the germline V gene (reference sequence). The CDR3 length is 16 residues. This clone showed up just once. Profiled with immunoSEQ multiplex PCR; TCRdb holds only in-frame clones, not every one. The data show over 100,000 clones, 80% to 85% seen once. The sequencing input was PBMCs or T cells enriched from blood (not recorded which). This clonotype was obtained from a woman in her 30s who had recovered from COVID-19. This chain links TRBV19 with TRBJ2-3; 12 nucleotides line up with TRBD2. CDR3 region: CASSILAGGPSDTQYF. The CDR3, as DNA: TGTGCCAGTAGTATCCTAGCGGGAGGGCCCTCAGATACGCAGTATTTT.